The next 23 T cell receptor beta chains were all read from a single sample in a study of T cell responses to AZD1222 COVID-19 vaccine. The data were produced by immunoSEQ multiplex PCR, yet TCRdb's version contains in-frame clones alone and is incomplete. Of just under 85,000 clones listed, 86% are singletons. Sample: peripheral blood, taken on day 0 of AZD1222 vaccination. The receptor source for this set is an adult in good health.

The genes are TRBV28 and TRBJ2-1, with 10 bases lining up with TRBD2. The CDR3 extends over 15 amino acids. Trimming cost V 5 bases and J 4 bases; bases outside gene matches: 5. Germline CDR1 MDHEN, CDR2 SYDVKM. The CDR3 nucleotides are TGTGCCAGCAGTCGTAGCGGGGGGAAGTACAATGAGCAGTTCTTC. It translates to CASSRSGGKYNEQFF.

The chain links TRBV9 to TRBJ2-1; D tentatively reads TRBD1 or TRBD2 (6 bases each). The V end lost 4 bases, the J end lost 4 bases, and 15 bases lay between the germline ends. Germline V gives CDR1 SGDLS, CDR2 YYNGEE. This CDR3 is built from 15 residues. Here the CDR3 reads CASSPRGQNYNEQFF. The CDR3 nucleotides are TGTGCCAGCAGCCCTCGGGGGCAGAATTACAATGAGCAGTTCTTC. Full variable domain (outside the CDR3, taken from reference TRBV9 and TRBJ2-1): DSGVTQTPKHLITATGQRVTLRCSPRSGDLSVYWYQQSLDQGLQFLIQYYNGEERAKGNILERFSAQQFPDLHSELNLSSLELGDSALYFCASSPRGQNYNEQFFGPGTRLTVL.

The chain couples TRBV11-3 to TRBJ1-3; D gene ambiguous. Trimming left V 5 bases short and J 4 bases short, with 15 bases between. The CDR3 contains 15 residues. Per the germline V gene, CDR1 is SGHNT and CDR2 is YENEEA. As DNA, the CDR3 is TGTGCCAGCAGCCACGGGCCCCAAACGGGAAACACCATATATTTT. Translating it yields CASSHGPQTGNTIYF. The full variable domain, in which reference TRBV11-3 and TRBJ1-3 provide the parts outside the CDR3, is EAGVVQSPRYKIIEKKQPVAFWCNPISGHNTLYWYLQNLGQGPELLIRYENEEAVDDSQLPKDRFSAERLKGVDSTLKIQPAELGDSAVYLCASSHGPQTGNTIYFGEGSWLTVV.

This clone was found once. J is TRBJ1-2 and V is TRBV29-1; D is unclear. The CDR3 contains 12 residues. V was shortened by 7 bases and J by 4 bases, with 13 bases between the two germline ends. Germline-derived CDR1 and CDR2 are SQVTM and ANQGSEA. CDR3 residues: CSATGFGYGYTF. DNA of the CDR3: TGCAGCGCCACCGGATTCGGCTATGGCTACACCTTC.

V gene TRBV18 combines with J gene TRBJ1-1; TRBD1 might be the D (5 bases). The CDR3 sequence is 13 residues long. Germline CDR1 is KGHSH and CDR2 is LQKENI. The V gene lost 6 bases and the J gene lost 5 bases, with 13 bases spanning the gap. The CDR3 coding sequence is TGTGCCAGCTCGGAAGGGGCGAGAACTGAAGCTTTCTTT. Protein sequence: CASSEGARTEAFF.

The DNA for the CDR3 is TGCGCCAGCAGCTTGGATGTAGCGGGAGTCGGGGAGCTGTTTTTT. Protein product: CASSLDVAGVGELFF. V is TRBV5-1 and J is TRBJ2-2; TRBD2 matches at 9 bases. Germline CDR1 reads SGHRS; CDR2 reads YFSETQ. The V gene end was trimmed by 0 bases and the J gene end by 7 bases; junction bases not matched to a gene: 4. CDR3 length: 15 amino acids.

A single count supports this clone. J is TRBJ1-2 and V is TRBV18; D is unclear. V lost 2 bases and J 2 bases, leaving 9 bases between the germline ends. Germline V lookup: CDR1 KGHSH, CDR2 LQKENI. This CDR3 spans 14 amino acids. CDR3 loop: CASSPSPTNYGYTF. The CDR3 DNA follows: TGTGCCAGCTCACCAAGCCCCACGAACTATGGCTACACCTTC.

The CDR3, as DNA: TGTGCCAGCAGCGCCACTTGGAACACTGAAGCTTTCTTT. Amino acids: CASSATWNTEAFF. The chain couples TRBV3-1 (or the pseudogene TRBV3-2) to TRBJ1-1; D gene unclear. Trimming removed 5 bases from V and 1 base from J, with 8 bases in between. The germline V gene encodes CDR1 LGHDT and CDR2 YNNKEL (reference sequence). CDR3 length: 13 amino acids.

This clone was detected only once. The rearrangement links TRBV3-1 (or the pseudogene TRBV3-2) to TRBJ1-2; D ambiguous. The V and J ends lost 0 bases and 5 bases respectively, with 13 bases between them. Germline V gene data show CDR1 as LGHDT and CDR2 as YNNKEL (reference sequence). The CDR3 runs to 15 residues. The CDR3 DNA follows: TGTGCCAGCAGCCAAGAAAATCTCTTGGGGTATGGCTACACCTTC. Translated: CASSQENLLGYGYTF.

The chain's CDR3 is CASSVGPTSGGAGEQYF. The CDR3 bases are TGTGCCAGCAGCGTAGGCCCAACTAGCGGGGGGGCGGGCGAGCAGTACTTC. This chain links TRBV9 with TRBJ2-7, with 13 bases aligning to TRBD2. V gave up 0 bases and J gave up 6 bases; unmatched junction bases: 9. The CDR3 sequence is 17 residues long. CDR1 is SGDLS, CDR2 YYNGEE, per germline.

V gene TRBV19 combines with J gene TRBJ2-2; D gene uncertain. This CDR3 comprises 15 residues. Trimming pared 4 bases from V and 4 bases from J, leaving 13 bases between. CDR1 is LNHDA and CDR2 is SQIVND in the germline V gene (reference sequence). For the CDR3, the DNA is TGTGCCAGTAGTAAGGGCGTGATGGGCACCGGGGAGCTGTTTTTT. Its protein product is CASSKGVMGTGELFF.

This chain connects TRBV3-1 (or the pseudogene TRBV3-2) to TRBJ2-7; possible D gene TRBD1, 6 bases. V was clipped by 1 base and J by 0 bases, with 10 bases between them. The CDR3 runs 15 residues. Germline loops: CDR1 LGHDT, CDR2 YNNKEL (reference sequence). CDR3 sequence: CASSQGRTASYEQYF. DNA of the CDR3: TGTGCCAGCAGCCAAGGGAGGACAGCCTCCTACGAGCAGTACTTC.

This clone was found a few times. The CDR3 DNA reads TGCGCCAGCAGCTTGGTGGCAGGGGGCTCACCCAACTCTGGGGCCAACGTCCTGACTTTC. Protein sequence: CASSLVAGGSPNSGANVLTF. V gene TRBV5-1 combines with J gene TRBJ2-6, with TRBD1 identical over 8 bases. Unmatched junction bases numbered 11, after V lost 0 bases and J lost 0 bases. The CDR3 has 20 residues. In germline, CDR1 is SGHRS, CDR2 YFSETQ.

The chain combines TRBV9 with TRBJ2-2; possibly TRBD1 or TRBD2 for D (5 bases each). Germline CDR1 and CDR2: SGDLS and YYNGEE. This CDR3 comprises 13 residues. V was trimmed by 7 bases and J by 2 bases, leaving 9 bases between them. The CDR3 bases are TGTGCCAGCGGGGGTATCAACACCGGGGAGCTGTTTTTT. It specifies CASGGINTGELFF.

As DNA, the CDR3 is TGTGCCAGCAGCCAAGGGGACCGCACAGATACGCAGTATTTT. It translates to CASSQGDRTDTQYF. The chain joins TRBV4-2 to TRBJ2-3, with D perhaps matching TRBD1 or TRBD2 (5 bases each). With 1 base removed from V and 1 base from J, the gap between germline ends came to 6 bases. Germline CDR1 reads LGHNA; CDR2 reads YNFKEQ. The CDR3 spans 14 residues.

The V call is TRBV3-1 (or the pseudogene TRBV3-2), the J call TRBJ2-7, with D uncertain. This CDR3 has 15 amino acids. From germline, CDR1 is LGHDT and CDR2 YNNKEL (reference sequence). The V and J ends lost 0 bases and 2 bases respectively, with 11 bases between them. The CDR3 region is CASSQDLPGPYEQYF. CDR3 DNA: TGTGCCAGCAGCCAAGACCTTCCTGGCCCCTACGAGCAGTACTTC.

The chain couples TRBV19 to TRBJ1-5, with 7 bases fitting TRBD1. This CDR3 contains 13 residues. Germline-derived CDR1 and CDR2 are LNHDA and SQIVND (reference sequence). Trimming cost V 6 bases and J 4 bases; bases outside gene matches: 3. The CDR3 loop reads CASSPQGNQPQHF. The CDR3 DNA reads TGTGCCAGTAGCCCACAGGGGAATCAGCCCCAGCATTTT.

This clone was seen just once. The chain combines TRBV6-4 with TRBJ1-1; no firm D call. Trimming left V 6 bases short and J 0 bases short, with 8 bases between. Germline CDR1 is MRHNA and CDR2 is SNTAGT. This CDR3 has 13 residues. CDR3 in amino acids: CASREGMNTEAFF. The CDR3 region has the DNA TGTGCCAGCAGGGAGGGAATGAACACTGAAGCTTTCTTT.

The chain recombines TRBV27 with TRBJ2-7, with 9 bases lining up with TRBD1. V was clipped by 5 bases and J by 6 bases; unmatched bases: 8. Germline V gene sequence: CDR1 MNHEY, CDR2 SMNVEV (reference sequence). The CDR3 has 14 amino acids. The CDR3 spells CASSPTGQGGEQYF. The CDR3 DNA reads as TGTGCCAGCAGTCCAACGGGACAGGGCGGCGAGCAGTACTTC.

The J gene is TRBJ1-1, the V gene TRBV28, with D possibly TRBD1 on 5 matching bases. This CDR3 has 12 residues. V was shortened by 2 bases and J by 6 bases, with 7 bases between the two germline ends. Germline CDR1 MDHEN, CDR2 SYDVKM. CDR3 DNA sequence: TGTGCCAGCAGTTTACAGGGATCTGAAGCTTTCTTT. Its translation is CASSLQGSEAFF.

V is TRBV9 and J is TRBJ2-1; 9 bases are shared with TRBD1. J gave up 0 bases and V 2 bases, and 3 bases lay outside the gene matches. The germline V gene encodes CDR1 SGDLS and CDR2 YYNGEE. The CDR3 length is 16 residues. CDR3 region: CASSVETGGSYNEQFF. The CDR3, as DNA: TGTGCCAGCAGCGTGGAGACAGGGGGCTCCTACAATGAGCAGTTCTTC. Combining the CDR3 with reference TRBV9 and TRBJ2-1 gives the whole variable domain DSGVTQTPKHLITATGQRVTLRCSPRSGDLSVYWYQQSLDQGLQFLIQYYNGEERAKGNILERFSAQQFPDLHSELNLSSLELGDSALYFCASSVETGGSYNEQFFGPGTRLTVL.

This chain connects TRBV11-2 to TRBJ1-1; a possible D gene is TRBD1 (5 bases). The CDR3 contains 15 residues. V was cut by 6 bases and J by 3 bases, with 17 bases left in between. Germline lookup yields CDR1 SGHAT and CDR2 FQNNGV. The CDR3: CASRGTRGWDTEAFF. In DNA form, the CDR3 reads TGTGCCAGCAGAGGAACGCGGGGGTGGGACACTGAAGCTTTCTTT.

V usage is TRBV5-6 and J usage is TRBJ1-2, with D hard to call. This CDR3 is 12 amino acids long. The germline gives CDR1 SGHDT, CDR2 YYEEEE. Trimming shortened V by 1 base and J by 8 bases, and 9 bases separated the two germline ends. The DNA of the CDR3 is TGTGCCAGCAGCTTGAGGACGTCCGGCTACACCTTC. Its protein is CASSLRTSGYTF.